This is a list of T cell receptor beta chains from one sample in a study of blood T cell repertoires in COVID-19. Libraries were prepared by immunoSEQ multiplex PCR; TCRdb keeps only in-frame clonotypes and omits some of them. The data show about 95,000 clones, about 80% seen once. Sequenced: peripheral blood. The receptors come from a human donor in a cohort sampled during active COVID-19. Both conserved end residues are part of each CDR3. A D gene is named only where the DNA matches it firmly. Expanded clones get a size class; other rows say once, few or many, or leave the size out.

>TRBV28|-|TRBJ1-1|-
CASRPTGRMNTEAFF
TGTGCCAGCCGACCGACAGGCCGCATGAACACTGAAGCTTTCTTT
>TRBV5-1|-|TRBJ2-3|-
CASVLGQSTDTQYF
TGCGCCAGCGTCTTGGGTCAGAGCACAGATACGCAGTATTTT
>TRBV7-2|-|TRBJ2-3|-
CASSPDWGTDTQYF
TGTGCCAGCAGCCCCGACTGGGGCACAGATACGCAGTATTTT
>TRBV12-3/TRBV12-4|-|TRBJ2-1|-
CASSLVLQQEQFF
TGTGCCAGCAGTTTAGTTCTGCAACAAGAGCAGTTCTTC
>TRBV7-2|-|TRBJ2-5|-
CASSLAGGPGETQYF
TGTGCCAGCAGCTTAGCGGGGGGGCCAGGGGAGACCCAGTACTTC
>TRBV12-3/TRBV12-4|-|TRBJ2-7|-
CASSWGDEQYF
TGTGCCAGCAGTTGGGGCGACGAGCAGTACTTC
>TRBV7-3|-|TRBJ2-1|TRBD2
CASSLTSGGGNNEQFF
TGTGCCAGCAGCTTAACTAGCGGCGGGGGAAACAATGAGCAGTTCTTC
>TRBV20-1|-|TRBJ2-1|-
CSASNWQGHNEQFF
TGCAGTGCTAGTAATTGGCAGGGTCACAATGAGCAGTTCTTC
>TRBV18|-|TRBJ2-5|-
CASSPQQKRQETQYF
TGTGCCAGCTCACCCCAACAGAAACGGCAAGAGACCCAGTACTTC
>TRBV25-1|-|TRBJ1-6|TRBD1
CASSASGTGGNSPLHF
TGTGCCAGCAGTGCGTCCGGGACAGGAGGAAATTCACCCCTCCACTTT
>TRBV18|-|TRBJ1-3|TRBD1
CASSPTGTGIGNTIYF
TGTGCCAGCTCACCTACCGGGACAGGGATTGGAAACACCATATATTTT
>TRBV14|-|TRBJ2-3|TRBD1
CASSLQGVSTDTQYF
TGTGCCAGCAGCCTTCAGGGGGTAAGCACGGATACGCAGTATTTT
>TRBV3-1/TRBV3-2|-|TRBJ2-7|TRBD2
CASSQELTSGSNEQYF
TGTGCCAGCAGCCAAGAGTTGACTAGCGGGAGTAACGAGCAGTACTTC
>TRBV5-1|-|TRBJ2-3|TRBD2
CASSLASGTTDTQYF
TGCGCCAGCAGCTTAGCTAGCGGGACGACAGATACGCAGTATTTT
>TRBV7-9|-|TRBJ2-7|-
CASRKGNYEQYF
TGTGCCAGCAGAAAGGGGAACTACGAGCAGTACTTC
>TRBV7-8|-|TRBJ1-4|-
CASSLIFSTNEKLFF
TGTGCCAGCAGCCTAATCTTCTCAACTAATGAAAAACTGTTTTTT
>TRBV7-6|-|TRBJ1-1|-
CASSLGGRGMNTEAFF
TGTGCCAGCAGCTTAGGAGGCAGGGGCATGAACACTGAAGCTTTCTTT
>TRBV5-1|-|TRBJ1-5|-
CASSLGGNSGNQPQHF
TGCGCCAGCAGCTTGGGAGGGAATAGCGGCAATCAGCCCCAGCATTTT
>TRBV3-1/TRBV3-2|-|TRBJ1-5|TRBD1
CASSQGTVINQPQHF
TGTGCCAGCAGCCAGGGGACAGTCATCAATCAGCCCCAGCATTTT
>TRBV6-5|-|TRBJ2-1|TRBD2
CASSLAGGPLGEQFF
TGTGCCAGCAGTCTAGCGGGAGGTCCCTTGGGGGAGCAGTTCTTC
>TRBV4-2|-|TRBJ1-6|TRBD1
CASSNMDRGLNNSPLHF
TGTGCCAGCAGCAATATGGACAGGGGACTCAATAATTCACCCCTCCACTTT
>TRBV11-2|-|TRBJ2-1|TRBD2
CASSLLSYAGAYNEQFF
TGTGCCAGCAGCTTACTATCGTACGCGGGAGCGTACAATGAGCAGTTCTTC
>TRBV24-1|-|TRBJ2-5|TRBD2
CATSEGTNGQETQYF
TGTGCCACCAGTGAGGGGACTAACGGACAAGAGACCCAGTACTTC
>TRBV11-3|few|TRBJ2-7|-
CASSLGGPSSYEQYF
TGTGCCAGCAGCTTAGGCGGGCCGAGCTCCTACGAGCAGTACTTC
>TRBV12-5|-|TRBJ2-7|TRBD1
CASGLWTGAEQYF
TGTGCTAGTGGTTTGTGGACAGGAGCCGAGCAGTACTTC
>TRBV10-1|-|TRBJ2-2|TRBD2
CASSESSSGVSGTGELFF
TGCGCCAGCAGTGAGTCTTCCAGCGGGGTGTCGGGCACCGGGGAGCTGTTTTTT
>TRBV5-1|-|TRBJ2-2|-
CASSLGRANTGELFF
TGCGCCAGCAGCTTGGGCAGGGCAAACACCGGGGAGCTGTTTTTT
>TRBV5-1|-|TRBJ2-3|-
CASSLVVGGESTQYF
TGCGCCAGCAGCTTGGTAGTGGGAGGAGAGAGTACGCAGTATTTT
>TRBV10-2|-|TRBJ2-3|TRBD1
CASSGQGTSTDTQYF
TGCGCCAGCAGTGGACAGGGGACTTCCACAGATACGCAGTATTTT
>TRBV7-7|-|TRBJ2-3|TRBD2
CASSLALAGGRDTQYF
TGTGCTAGCAGCTTAGCGCTAGCGGGGGGGCGAGATACGCAGTATTTT
>TRBV4-3|-|TRBJ2-7|TRBD1
CASSQERGGQGFYEQYF
TGCGCCAGCAGCCAAGAAAGGGGAGGACAGGGCTTTTACGAGCAGTACTTC
>TRBV4-2|-|TRBJ1-6|TRBD1
CASSVRATGDNSPLHF
TGTGCCAGCAGCGTCCGTGCGACAGGGGATAATTCACCCCTCCACTTT
>TRBV28|-|TRBJ1-6|TRBD1
CASRTGQTNSPLHF
TGTGCCAGCAGAACGGGACAGACCAATTCACCCCTCCACTTT
>TRBV24-1|-|TRBJ2-1|-
CATGTYNEQFF
TGTGCCACCGGGACATACAATGAGCAGTTCTTC
>TRBV5-5|-|TRBJ2-1|TRBD2
CASSYLGGNEQFF
TGTGCCAGCAGCTACCTCGGGGGGAATGAGCAGTTCTTC
>TRBV5-1|-|TRBJ2-7|TRBD1
CASSSRTGSREQYF
TGCGCCAGCAGCTCCCGGACAGGGAGTCGCGAGCAGTACTTC
>TRBV5-1|-|TRBJ1-4|TRBD1
CASSLAGQGGEKLFF
TGCGCCAGCAGCTTGGCGGGCCAGGGGGGTGAAAAACTGTTTTTT
>TRBV5-1|-|TRBJ2-1|TRBD2
CASSLSGLAGEHEQFF
TGCGCCAGCAGCCTCTCGGGACTAGCGGGAGAGCATGAGCAGTTCTTC
>TRBV18|-|TRBJ1-3|TRBD1
CASSPLIPGTGNGNTIYF
TGTGCCAGCTCACCCTTAATTCCCGGGACAGGGAACGGAAACACCATATATTTT
>TRBV3-1/TRBV3-2|-|TRBJ2-1|TRBD1
CASSQGDRGLYNEQFF
TGTGCCAGCAGCCAGGGGGACAGGGGCCTCTACAATGAGCAGTTCTTC
>TRBV19|-|TRBJ1-3|-
CASRTDRSTGNTIYF
TGTGCCAGTAGGACTGACAGGTCTACTGGAAACACCATATATTTT
>TRBV27|-|TRBJ1-2|-
CASSRDKHGYTF
TGTGCCAGCAGTCGGGACAAACATGGCTACACCTTC
>TRBV10-3|-|TRBJ2-7|TRBD2
CAISESGPGGYEQYF
TGTGCCATCAGTGAGTCTGGGCCGGGGGGGTACGAGCAGTACTTC
>TRBV29-1|-|TRBJ1-3|-
CSVHKEGTRNTIYF
TGCAGCGTTCACAAGGAGGGCACCAGAAACACCATATATTTT
>TRBV28|-|TRBJ2-1|-
CASSKLGSSYNEQFF
TGTGCCAGCTCCAAACTAGGATCCTCCTACAATGAGCAGTTCTTC
>TRBV28|-|TRBJ1-2|TRBD1
CASSFRLGTGQGDYGYTF
TGTGCCAGCAGTTTTCGTCTTGGTACGGGACAGGGGGACTATGGCTACACCTTC
>TRBV5-1|few|TRBJ1-2|-
CASSLTTGTDGYTF
TGCGCCAGCAGCTTGACGACAGGCACGGACGGCTACACCTTC
>TRBV7-9|-|TRBJ1-4|-
CASIRLSTNEKLFF
TGTGCCAGCATTAGACTTTCCACTAATGAAAAACTGTTTTTT
>TRBV6-5|-|TRBJ2-2|-
CATENMNTGELFF
TGTGCCACCGAAAACATGAACACCGGGGAGCTGTTTTTT
>TRBV11-3|once|TRBJ2-7|TRBD1
CASSFGTGAYEQYF
TGTGCCAGCAGCTTCGGGACAGGTGCCTACGAGCAGTACTTC
>TRBV11-2|-|TRBJ1-1|-
CASSSPRRLNTEAFF
TGTGCCAGCAGCTCACCCCGGAGGCTGAACACTGAAGCTTTCTTT
>TRBV10-1|-|TRBJ2-2|TRBD1
CASSDRDRVTGELFF
TGCGCCAGCAGTGATCGGGACAGGGTCACCGGGGAGCTGTTTTTT
>TRBV11-2|-|TRBJ2-7|TRBD2
CASTGLAGGQQYF
TGTGCCAGCACCGGACTAGCGGGAGGGCAGCAGTACTTC